A selection of T cell receptor beta chains follows, all from one sample in a study of CD8 T cells in ankylosing spondylitis. TCRdb itself ran the 5' RACE reads through MiXCR, one entry per CDR3 protein. The sample contains fewer than 550,000 distinct CDR3 sequences, roughly 5.3% of which appear only once. Sample: blood, either unsorted or a sorted T cell fraction (not recorded which). All receptors derive from a male donor with ankylosing spondylitis. Each CDR3 is given without its conserved first and last residue. A D gene is named only where the DNA matches it firmly. Clone size is given for some rows only: seen once, a few or many times, or a class if the clone is expanded.

cdr3_aa	v_call	d_call	clone_size	cdr3_length	j_call
ASSTRPSYEQY	TRBV12-3/TRBV12-4	-	-	11	TRBJ2-7
ASSYTLGVLGRKETQY	TRBV6-5	-	-	16	TRBJ2-5
ASSADNYNEQF	TRBV5-1	-	-	11	TRBJ2-1
ASSLAPGQGYYEQY	TRBV7-2	TRBD1	few	14	TRBJ2-7
AISAGRSSYEQY	TRBV10-3	-	many	12	TRBJ2-7
ATSRRPRGGSRDTQY	TRBV15	TRBD2	many	15	TRBJ2-3
ASSFLGLNTGELF	TRBV5-1	-	-	13	TRBJ2-2
ATSRSDRLGAF	TRBV15	-	many	11	TRBJ1-1
ASSYQPGQGRYEQY	TRBV6-2/TRBV6-3	TRBD1	many	14	TRBJ2-7
ASSPRGFDGQPQH	TRBV4-1	-	many	13	TRBJ1-5
ASSLKGWADTGELF	TRBV28	-	-	14	TRBJ2-2
ASSLVVQGSEAF	TRBV7-2	TRBD1	many	12	TRBJ1-1
SASKGHGNTIY	TRBV20-1	-	many	11	TRBJ1-3
ASSSPGTGYNEQF	TRBV5-5	TRBD1	many	13	TRBJ2-1
ATSDQSGGGETQY	TRBV24-1	-	many	13	TRBJ2-5
SASKEQF	TRBV20-1	-	many	7	TRBJ2-1
ASSRAITGTGINYGYT	TRBV4-3	TRBD1	many	16	TRBJ1-2
AISESGGQHYEQY	TRBV10-3	-	few	13	TRBJ2-7
ATSVGGYGYT	TRBV15	-	many	10	TRBJ1-2
ASSVVAGWDTEAF	TRBV9	-	many	13	TRBJ1-1
ATSRDLGGLAGGFEQF	TRBV15	TRBD2	many	16	TRBJ2-1
ATRDRGPEKLF	TRBV10-3	TRBD1	many	11	TRBJ1-4
ASSFWEYEQY	TRBV7-9	-	many	10	TRBJ2-7
ASSEDGGAGNEQF	TRBV9	TRBD2	many	13	TRBJ2-1
ASSWPGTSYEQY	TRBV7-6	TRBD2	few	12	TRBJ2-7
AWSRGSLNQPQH	TRBV30	-	many	12	TRBJ1-5
ASSLGAGTVYNEQF	TRBV5-1	-	many	14	TRBJ2-1
ASSPRSFNTQY	TRBV27	-	many	11	TRBJ2-3
ASSHTSFEQF	TRBV5-5	-	many	10	TRBJ2-1
ATGQNYGYT	TRBV27	-	-	9	TRBJ1-2
ASSQVGGAGNSPLH	TRBV3-1	-	-	14	TRBJ1-6
SVTGESYEQY	TRBV29-1	-	many	10	TRBJ2-7
ASSVWMSGNTEAF	TRBV6-1	-	few	13	TRBJ1-1
AISFGLIPGELF	TRBV5-5	-	-	12	TRBJ2-2
ASSSQDSYNEQF	TRBV6-1	-	-	12	TRBJ2-1
ASSVSGRYEQY	TRBV7-2	TRBD2	many	11	TRBJ2-7
ASSLLIGAGNGAF	TRBV28	-	many	13	TRBJ1-1
ASSNPRQGTGELF	TRBV5-1	TRBD1	many	13	TRBJ2-2
ASSLTGAPKETQY	TRBV12-3/TRBV12-4	-	-	13	TRBJ2-5
ASSLESSRPYEQY	TRBV5-1	-	many	13	TRBJ2-7
ASSLEVLVPDTQY	TRBV7-2	-	many	13	TRBJ2-3
ASSLASTGVNYGYT	TRBV28	-	many	14	TRBJ1-2